Following are 21 T cell receptor beta chains from one sample sequenced in a study of shared clonotypes between healthy human individuals. Libraries were prepared by immunoSEQ multiplex PCR; TCRdb keeps only in-frame clonotypes and omits some of them. The table records millions of clones, just over 90% of them present only once. Sequencing used naive CD4+ T cells from PBMCs. The sample's subset: CD45RA+ positively selected. The receptors were gathered from a man between 18 and 29 years old in good health. Some clones in this sample may be carry-over from other donors' samples.

The V and J genes are TRBV7-8 and TRBJ2-5; possibly TRBD2 for D (7 bases). The CDR3 extends over 13 amino acids. V was trimmed by 4 bases and J by 7 bases, leaving 13 bases between them. Germline CDR1 and CDR2: SGHVS and FQNEAQ. The CDR3 DNA sequence: TGTGCCAGCAGCTCCATAGGGGGGGGGACCCAGTACTTC. This encodes CASSSIGGGTQYF.

The chain couples TRBV2 to TRBJ1-2; 9 bases are a match to TRBD1. The V and J ends lost 0 bases and 0 bases, in that order; junction bases with no gene match: 5. Germline CDR1 SNHLY, CDR2 FYNNEI. This CDR3 contains 17 residues. CDR3 sequence reads: CASSEARDRDANYGYTF. The CDR3 DNA is TGTGCCAGCAGTGAAGCGCGGGACAGGGACGCTAACTATGGCTACACCTTC. Full variable domain (missing parts from reference TRBV2 and TRBJ1-2): EPEVTQTPSHQVTQMGQEVILRCVPISNHLYFYWYRQILGQKVEFLVSFYNNEISEKSEIFDDQFSVERPDGSNFTLKIRSTKLEDSAMYFCASSEARDRDANYGYTFGSGTRLTVV.

This rearrangement joins TRBV28 to TRBJ2-5; D ambiguous. The CDR3 is 13 residues long. V was cut by 3 bases and J by 3 bases, with 8 bases left in between. Germline V CDR1 and CDR2: MDHEN, SYDVKM. CDR3 residues: CASSFTSEETQYF. Here the CDR3 DNA reads TGTGCCAGCAGTTTTACCTCGGAAGAGACCCAGTACTTC.

V is TRBV6-1 and J is TRBJ1-3; D is perhaps TRBD1 (5 bases). The CDR3 has 16 amino acids. From germline, CDR1 is MNHNS and CDR2 SASEGT. V was shortened by 4 bases and J by 2 bases, with 15 bases between the two germline ends. DNA for the CDR3: TGTGCCAGCAGTGTCGGTCAGGGAATTGCTGGAAACACCATATATTTT. Amino acids: CASSVGQGIAGNTIYF.

Note on this clone: The germline gene is not matched at one end of the junction; a read error may be the cause. The chain links TRBV18 to TRBJ2-1, with a tentative D call TRBD2 (5 bases). This CDR3 contains 13 residues. Germline CDR1 KGHSH, CDR2 LQKENI. CDR3 nucleotide sequence: TGTGCCAGCTCACCAGCCATAACGGGATCAAAACTCTTC. It encodes CASSPAITGSKLF.

This rearrangement joins TRBV5-1 to TRBJ2-1, with 11 bases aligning to TRBD2. CDR1 and CDR2 (germline): SGHRS, YFSETQ. The CDR3 is 18 amino acids. V lost 0 bases to trimming and J lost 6 bases; unmatched junction nucleotides: 11. In DNA form, the CDR3 reads TGCGCCAGCAGCTTGGGGGTACCCGGACTAGCGGGCGGCAATGAGCAGTTCTTC. This gives the protein CASSLGVPGLAGGNEQFF.

The V gene is TRBV2, the J gene TRBJ2-3; perhaps TRBD1 as D (5 bases). V lost 2 bases and J lost 2, with 8 bases in between. CDR1 SNHLY and CDR2 FYNNEI come from the germline V gene. The CDR3 length is 14 residues. The CDR3 nucleotides read TGTGCCAGCAGTGAATCAGGGTTCACAGATACGCAGTATTTT. The encoded protein is CASSESGFTDTQYF. Combining the CDR3 with reference TRBV2 and TRBJ2-3 gives the whole variable domain EPEVTQTPSHQVTQMGQEVILRCVPISNHLYFYWYRQILGQKVEFLVSFYNNEISEKSEIFDDQFSVERPDGSNFTLKIRSTKLEDSAMYFCASSESGFTDTQYFGPGTRLTVL.

The rearrangement uses TRBV7-9 and TRBJ2-5; 10 bases are a match to TRBD2. From germline, CDR1 is SEHNR and CDR2 FQNEAQ (reference sequence). The CDR3 totals 15 residues. The V segment lost 8 bases and the J segment 2 bases; nucleotides outside the gene matches: 8. Here the CDR3 reads CASATSGKRQETQYF. The CDR3 DNA is TGTGCCAGCGCTACTAGCGGGAAAAGACAAGAGACCCAGTACTTC.

V and J are TRBV13 and TRBJ2-7; TRBD1 matches at 7 bases. J lost 1 base, V lost 5 bases, and 8 bases had no gene match. Germline V lookup: CDR1 PRHDT, CDR2 FYEKMQ (reference sequence). CDR3 length: 15 amino acids. The CDR3 is CASSHRDSGSYEQYF. The CDR3 region has the DNA TGTGCCAGCAGCCACCGGGACAGTGGGTCCTACGAGCAGTACTTC.

The V call is TRBV30, the J call TRBJ2-3, with a possible D match to TRBD2 (5 bases). Germline loops: CDR1 GTSNPN, CDR2 SVGIG (reference sequence). V was shortened by 8 bases and J by 4 bases, with 13 bases between the two germline ends. The CDR3 consists of 12 residues. The CDR3 DNA follows: TGTGCCGCCGGGGAATCCTCAGATACGCAGTATTTT. Its translation: CAAGESSDTQYF.

The chain couples TRBV2 to TRBJ2-2; D is undetermined. Germline V gene sequence: CDR1 SNHLY, CDR2 FYNNEI. The length of the CDR3 is 14 residues. Deletions cut 4 bases from V and 3 bases from J, with 9 bases between. CDR3 region: CASSGRAHTGELFF. For the CDR3, the DNA is TGTGCCAGCAGTGGTCGGGCCCACACCGGGGAGCTGTTTTTT.

The chain uses TRBV5-1 and TRBJ2-5; TRBD2 agrees at 7 bases. Germline V gives CDR1 SGHRS, CDR2 YFSETQ. The CDR3 totals 17 residues. V lost 4 bases and J lost 2; bases outside the gene matches: 14. The chain's CDR3 is CASSPYSWGGEQETQYF. The CDR3 nucleotides read TGCGCCAGCAGCCCCTACTCGTGGGGAGGGGAGCAAGAGACCCAGTACTTC.

The chain carries TRBV30 and TRBJ2-5; D might be TRBD1 or TRBD2, each matching 5 bases. This CDR3 has 11 residues. The V end lost 2 bases, the J end lost 7 bases, and 8 bases lay between the germline ends. CDR1 and CDR2 (germline): GTSNPN, SVGIG (reference sequence). Written as DNA, the CDR3 is TGTGCCTGGAGTTCGAGGGGGACCCAGTACTTC. Translation: CAWSSRGTQYF.

The chain combines TRBV7-2 with TRBJ1-5; 9 bases map to TRBD1. The junction had 6 bases not matched to a gene; V was cut back by 4 bases and J by 2 bases. This CDR3 contains 16 residues. CDR1 is SGHTA, CDR2 FQGNSA, per germline. CDR3: CASSSRQGGGNQPQHF. CDR3 nucleotide sequence: TGTGCCAGCAGCTCTCGACAGGGGGGCGGCAATCAGCCCCAGCATTTT.

This CDR3 is CASSVGTDTYEQYF. CDR3 coding DNA: TGTGCCAGCAGCGTTGGGACAGATACCTACGAGCAGTACTTC. The chain has TRBV9 and TRBJ2-7, with TRBD1 matching 7 bases. Germline V CDR1 and CDR2: SGDLS, YYNGEE. The V and J ends lost 2 bases and 2 bases, in that order; junction bases with no gene match: 4. This CDR3 is built from 14 residues.

CDR3 nucleotides: TGTGCCAGCGGGCTAGCGTCGGAGACCCAGTACTTC. Encoded protein: CASGLASETQYF. The chain joins TRBV2 to TRBJ2-5; a weak D match, TRBD2 (6 bases). The CDR3 totals 12 residues. Trimming took 8 bases from V and 5 from J, leaving 12 bases between them. In germline, CDR1 is SNHLY, CDR2 FYNNEI.

The CDR3 loop is CASSLDPLYYEQYF. CDR3 coding DNA: TGTGCCAGCAGCTTAGATCCCCTATATTACGAGCAGTACTTC. The chain couples TRBV11-2 to TRBJ2-7, with D hard to call. V lost 0 bases to trimming and J lost 4 bases, with 10 bases between them. This CDR3 is 14 amino acids long. The germline gives CDR1 SGHAT, CDR2 FQNNGV.

The chain recombines TRBV7-2 with TRBJ2-2, with 8 bases identical to TRBD2. This CDR3 has 15 amino acids. The junction had 10 bases not matched to a gene; V was cut back by 6 bases and J by 7 bases. The germline gives CDR1 SGHTA, CDR2 FQGNSA. CDR3 bases: TGTGCCAGCAGTTTTAGCGGGATCGGTTACGGGGAGCTGTTTTTT. Encoded protein: CASSFSGIGYGELFF.

V gene TRBV14 combines with J gene TRBJ2-7; 12 bases align to TRBD2. Germline V gene lookup returns CDR1 SGHDN and CDR2 FVKESK. V lost 8 bases and J lost 3; bases outside the gene matches: 5. The CDR3 loop spans 14 amino acids. The CDR3 sequence: CASALAGGLYEQYF. CDR3 nucleotides: TGTGCCAGCGCCCTAGCGGGAGGGCTCTACGAGCAGTACTTC.

The chain employs TRBV1 and TRBJ2-2. TRBV1 is a recognized pseudogene. The CDR3 has 17 residues. CDR3 nucleotide sequence: TGCACCAGCAGCCAAGAGAATCCCGTCTGCCGCACCGGGGAGCTGTTTTTT. It encodes CTSSQENPVCRTGELFF.

The V call is TRBV27, the J call TRBJ2-3; 12 bases match TRBD2. This CDR3 region has 16 residues. Germline V gene lookup returns CDR1 MNHEY and CDR2 SMNVEV (reference sequence). The V gene end was trimmed by 6 bases and the J gene end by 6 bases; junction bases not matched to a gene: 10. Here the CDR3 DNA reads TGTGCCAGCAGACTAGCTCCTAGCGGGAGGGCGGATACGCAGTATTTT. It specifies CASRLAPSGRADTQYF.